This record covers a single T cell receptor (beta chain). This specimen comes from a study of blood T cells in healthy people across ages. It was with a sample-barcoded 5' primer and a J-beta primer mix that a second PCR of roughly 7 to 12 cycles was run. Every cDNA molecule carried a tag from a template-switch adaptor bearing 12 random nucleotides. TCRdb itself ran the 5' RACE reads through MiXCR, one entry per CDR3 protein. The repertoire holds 550,000 to 600,000 distinct CDR3 sequences, with approximately 27% as singletons. The CDR3 runs 15 residues. Per the germline V gene, CDR1 is DFQATT and CDR2 is SNEGSKA (reference sequence). J was trimmed by 0 bases and V by 1 base; bases with no gene match: 4.

Specimen: blood. The clonotype originates from a woman aged 70 to 79 in good health. The chain has TRBV20-1 and TRBJ2-3; TRBD2 aligns across 7 bases. The CDR3 is CSARGEAGSTDTQYF. In DNA, the CDR3 is TGCAGTGCTAGAGGTGAAGCGGGAAGCACAGATACGCAGTATTTT.